The clone carrying this T cell receptor (beta chain) was seen just once. This CDR3 has 11 residues. From germline, CDR1 is SGHAT and CDR2 FQNNGV. The V and J ends lost 6 bases and 6 bases, in that order; junction bases with no gene match: 2. It was RNA transcripts that yielded the amplified TCR beta CDR3 regions. Initially, a first-round RT-PCR of the TCR CDR3 employed the HTBI primer set. TCRdb redid the calling of the multiplex PCR reads with MiXCR, one entry per CDR3 protein. The sample gives about 700,000 distinct CDR3 sequences, less than 45% of which show up once; approximately 7.2% is in the top ten. This specimen comes from a study of T cells in Graves' hyperthyroidism and ophthalmopathy.

This sequence originates from an adult man with Graves' disease, either hyperthyroidism or ophthalmopathy (not recorded which). The sequencing input was peripheral blood or thyroid tissue (not recorded which). This chain joins TRBV11-2 and TRBJ2-7, with 7 bases lining up with TRBD2. The CDR3: CASRTGGEQYF. The CDR3 coding sequence is TGTGCCAGCAGGACGGGGGGCGAGCAGTACTTC.